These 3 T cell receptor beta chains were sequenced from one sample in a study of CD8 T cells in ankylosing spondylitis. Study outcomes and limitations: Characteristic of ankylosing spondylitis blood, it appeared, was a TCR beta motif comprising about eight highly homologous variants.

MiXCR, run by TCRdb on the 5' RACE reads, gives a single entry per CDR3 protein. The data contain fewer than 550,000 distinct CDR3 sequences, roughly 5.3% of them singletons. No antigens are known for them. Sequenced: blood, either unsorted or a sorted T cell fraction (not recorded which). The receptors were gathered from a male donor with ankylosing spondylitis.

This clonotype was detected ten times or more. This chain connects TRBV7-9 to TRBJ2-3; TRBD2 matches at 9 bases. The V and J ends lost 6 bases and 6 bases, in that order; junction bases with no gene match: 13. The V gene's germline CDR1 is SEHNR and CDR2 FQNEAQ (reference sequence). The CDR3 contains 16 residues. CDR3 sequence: CASSSKRGGAWDTQYF. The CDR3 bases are TGTGCCAGCAGTTCCAAGCGCGGGGGGGCATGGGATACGCAGTATTTT.

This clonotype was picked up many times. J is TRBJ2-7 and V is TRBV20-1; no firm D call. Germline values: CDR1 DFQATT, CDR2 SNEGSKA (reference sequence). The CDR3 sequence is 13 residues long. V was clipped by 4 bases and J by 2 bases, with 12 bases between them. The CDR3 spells CSAIKTKAYEQYF. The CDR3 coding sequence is TGCAGTGCTATAAAGACGAAAGCCTACGAGCAGTACTTC.

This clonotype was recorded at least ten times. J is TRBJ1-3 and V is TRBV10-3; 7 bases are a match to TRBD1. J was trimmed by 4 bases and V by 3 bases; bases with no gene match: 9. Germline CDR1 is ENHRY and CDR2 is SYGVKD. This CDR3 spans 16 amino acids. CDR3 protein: CAISDAGTAAGNTIYF. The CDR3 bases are TGTGCCATCAGTGATGCCGGGACAGCCGCGGGAAACACCATATATTTT.